Described below is a single T cell receptor (beta chain) sequence and its context. It was with 60 Vbeta and 13 Jbeta primers that the PCR ran. Assay used: immunoSEQ multiplex PCR; TCRdb lists only in-frame clones, some missing. This table holds 200,000 to 250,000 clones, over 65% found once. The record originates from a study of cytomegalovirus exposure and HLA in healthy donors. Looked up from germline, CDR1 is SGHVS and CDR2 is FNYEAQ. Trimming removed 5 bases from V and 0 bases from J, with 16 bases in between. This CDR3 contains 16 residues. The source is a man aged 18 to 30 in good health and CMV-seronegative. Sequencing was done on a sample of PBMCs. The rearrangement joins TRBV7-6 to TRBJ1-1, with D maybe TRBD1 (5 bases). CDR3 in DNA: TGTGCCAGCAGCCGCACCCCGACAGCAATGAACACTGAAGCTTTCTTT. This codes for CASSRTPTAMNTEAFF.